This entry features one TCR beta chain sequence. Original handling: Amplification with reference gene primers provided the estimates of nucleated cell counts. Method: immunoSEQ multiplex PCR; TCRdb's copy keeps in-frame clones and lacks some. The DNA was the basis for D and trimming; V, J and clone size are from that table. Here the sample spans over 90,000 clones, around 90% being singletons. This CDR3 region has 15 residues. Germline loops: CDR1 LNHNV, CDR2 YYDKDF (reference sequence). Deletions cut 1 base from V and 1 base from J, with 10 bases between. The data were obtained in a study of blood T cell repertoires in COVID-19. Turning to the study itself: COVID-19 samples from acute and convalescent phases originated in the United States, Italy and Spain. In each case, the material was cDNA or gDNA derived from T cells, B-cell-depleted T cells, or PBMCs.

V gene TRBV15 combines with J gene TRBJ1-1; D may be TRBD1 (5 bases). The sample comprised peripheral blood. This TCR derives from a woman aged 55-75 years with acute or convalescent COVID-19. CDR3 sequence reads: CATSRGWGGNTEAFF. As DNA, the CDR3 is TGTGCCACCAGCAGAGGTTGGGGGGGGAACACTGAAGCTTTCTTT.